The rows below give T cell receptor beta chains drawn from one sample of a study of PD-L1 blockade in urothelial cancer. The protocol was immunoSEQ multiplex PCR, while the TCRdb copy is restricted to in-frame clones and leaves out a portion. The table lists about 88,000 clones, roughly nine tenths of them singletons, with 0.97% in the top ten. Sequenced material: PBMCs, taken around atezolizumab (anti-PD-L1) treatment. The receptors originated from a woman of 80 years or more with urothelial cancer. The CDR3 runs from the conserved cysteine through the conserved F or W. The D gene is left open where the match is weak. A clone size is listed for some rows: how often the clone was seen (once, few, many), or a class if it is expanded.

>.|TRBJ1-5|TRBV27|.
TGTGCCAGCAGTTTAGCCGGGGGGTGGCCCCAGCATTTT
CASSLAGGWPQHF
>.|TRBJ1-5|TRBV29-1|TRBD1
TGCAGCGTTGGTGGGACAGGCAATCAGCCCCAGCATTTT
CSVGGTGNQPQHF
>.|TRBJ1-2|TRBV28|TRBD1
TGTGCCAGCAGTTTATACAGGGGGACCTATGGCTACACCTTC
CASSLYRGTYGYTF
>.|TRBJ2-3|TRBV10-1|.
TGCGCCAGCAGTGACCCCCTCTCAGATACGCAGTATTTT
CASSDPLSDTQYF
>.|TRBJ2-1|TRBV5-1|.
TGCGCCAGCAGCTTGGATGGGGCCACCTCCTACAATGAGCAGTTCTTC
CASSLDGATSYNEQFF
>.|TRBJ1-1|TRBV9|.
TGTGCCAGCAGCGTAGGGGGGGGCCCCACTGAAGCTTTCTTT
CASSVGGGPTEAFF
>once|TRBJ2-7|TRBV27|.
TGTGCCAGCAGAAACGCCGCCCGGGACACCTTTAGCGTTTCGAACGAGCAGTACTTC
CASRNAARDTFSVSNEQYF
>.|TRBJ1-2|TRBV9|.
TGTGCCAGCAGCGTAGACCCGGGGAAAACTGATGGCTACACCTTC
CASSVDPGKTDGYTF
>once|TRBJ2-7|TRBV6-5|.
TGTGCCAGCAGTTACCCGGGTTACCACGAGCAGTACTTC
CASSYPGYHEQYF
>.|TRBJ2-6|TRBV5-1|TRBD1
TGCGCCAGCAGTACTAACAGGGGCCCCGGGGCCAACGTCCTGACTTTC
CASSTNRGPGANVLTF
>.|TRBJ1-4|TRBV6-1|.
TGTGCCAGCAGTGAAAGGGAGGCGGTTACACTGTTTTTT
CASSEREAVTLFF
>.|TRBJ1-4|TRBV28|.
TGTGCCAGCAGTTCGTTGAGATTCAATGAAAAACTGTTTTTT
CASSSLRFNEKLFF
>.|TRBJ2-1|TRBV19|TRBD1
TGTGCCAGTACCCCAGGGACAGGGAGGGTCAATGAGCAGTTCTTC
CASTPGTGRVNEQFF
>.|TRBJ2-1|TRBV4-1|.
TGCGCCAGCAGCCAAGTGAGGACTCACAATGAGCAGTTCTTC
CASSQVRTHNEQFF
>.|TRBJ2-3|TRBV10-2|TRBD2
TGCGCCAGCAGTAAACGTAGCGGGAGTGGCCCAGATACGCAGTATTTT
CASSKRSGSGPDTQYF
>.|TRBJ2-1|TRBV5-4|TRBD2
TGTGCCAGCAGCTTGGACTCGCGGGGGACTATTTCCTACAATGAGCAGTTCTTC
CASSLDSRGTISYNEQFF
>once|TRBJ1-1|TRBV5-8|.
TGTGCCAGCGGGACGGACAGTGAAGCTTTCTTT
CASGTDSEAFF
>.|TRBJ2-7|TRBV7-2|.
TGTGCCAGCAGCCGCCGGGGGACAGAGACCTACGAGCAGTACTTC
CASSRRGTETYEQYF
>.|TRBJ2-7|TRBV5-5|TRBD2
TGTGCCAGCAGCTTGGAGGGGACTACTCACTACGAGCAGTACTTC
CASSLEGTTHYEQYF